The TCR beta chain under discussion was sequenced for a study of T cell repertoires in cytomegalovirus infection. Findings of the study overall: Carriage of CMV together with the relevant HLA was identifiable through cumulative public TCR beta family frequency.

This clonotype was recorded at least ten times. Its antigen is undetermined. With 5 bases clipped from V and 5 bases from J, the junction kept 7 bases outside the gene matches. The CDR3 is made up of 14 amino acids. Per the germline V gene, CDR1 is SGHVS and CDR2 is FNYEAQ. TCRdb re-called the reads through MiXCR, storing one row per CDR3 protein. The sample comprises around 710,000 distinct CDR3 sequences, under 35% of which are singletons, and about an eighth rests with the top ten. Sequenced material: cultured CD8+ T cells from PBMCs, taken from culture after CMV antigen stimulation. This TCR was recovered from a human donor in good health (CMV status not recorded). Some clones in this sample may be carry-over from other donors' samples. The chain recombines TRBV7-6 with TRBJ1-1, with 8 nucleotides matching TRBD1. CDR3 DNA: TGTGCCAGCAGCATCGGACAGGGCCATACTGAAGCTTTCTTT. Encoded protein: CASSIGQGHTEAFF.